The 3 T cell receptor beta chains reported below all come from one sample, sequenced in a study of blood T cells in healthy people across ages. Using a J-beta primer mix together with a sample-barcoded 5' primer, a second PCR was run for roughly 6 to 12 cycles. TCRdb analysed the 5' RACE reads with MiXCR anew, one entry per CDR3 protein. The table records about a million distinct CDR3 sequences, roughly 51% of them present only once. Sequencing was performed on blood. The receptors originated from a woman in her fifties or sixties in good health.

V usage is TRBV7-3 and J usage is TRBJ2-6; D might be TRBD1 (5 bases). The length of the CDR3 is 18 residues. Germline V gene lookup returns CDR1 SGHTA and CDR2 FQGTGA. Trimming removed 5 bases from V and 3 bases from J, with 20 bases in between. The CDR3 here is CASSPAGQRAFGANVLTF. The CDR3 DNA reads TGTGCCAGCAGCCCAGCAGGGCAACGTGCTTTTGGGGCCAACGTCCTGACTTTC.

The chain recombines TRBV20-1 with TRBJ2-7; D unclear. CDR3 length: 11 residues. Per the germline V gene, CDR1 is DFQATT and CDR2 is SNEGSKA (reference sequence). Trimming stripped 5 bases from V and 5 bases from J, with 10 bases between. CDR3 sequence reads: CSAQHFNEQYF. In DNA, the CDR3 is TGCAGTGCTCAGCATTTCAACGAGCAGTACTTC.

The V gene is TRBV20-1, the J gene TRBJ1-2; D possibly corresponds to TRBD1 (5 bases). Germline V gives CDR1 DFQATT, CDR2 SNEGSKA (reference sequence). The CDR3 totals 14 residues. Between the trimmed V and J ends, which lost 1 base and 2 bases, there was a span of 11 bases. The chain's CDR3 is CSARGGRGNYGYTF. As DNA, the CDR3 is TGCAGTGCTAGAGGAGGTAGGGGCAACTATGGCTACACCTTC.